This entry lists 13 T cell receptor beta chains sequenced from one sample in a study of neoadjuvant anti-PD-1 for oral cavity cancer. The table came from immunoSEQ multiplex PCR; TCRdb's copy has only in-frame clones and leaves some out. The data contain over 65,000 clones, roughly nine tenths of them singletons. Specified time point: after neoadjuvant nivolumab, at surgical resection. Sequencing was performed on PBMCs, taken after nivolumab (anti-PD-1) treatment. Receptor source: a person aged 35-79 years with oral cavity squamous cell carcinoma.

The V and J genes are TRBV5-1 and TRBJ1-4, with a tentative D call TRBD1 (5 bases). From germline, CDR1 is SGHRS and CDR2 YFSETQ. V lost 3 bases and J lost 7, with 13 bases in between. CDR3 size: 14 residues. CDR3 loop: CASSWGGEREKLFF. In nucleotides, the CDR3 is TGCGCCAGCAGCTGGGGGGGAGAACGTGAAAAACTGTTTTTT.

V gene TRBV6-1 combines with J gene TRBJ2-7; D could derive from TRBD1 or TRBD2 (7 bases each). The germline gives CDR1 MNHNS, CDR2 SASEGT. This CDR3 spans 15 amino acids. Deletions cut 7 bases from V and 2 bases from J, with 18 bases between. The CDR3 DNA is TGTGCCAGCACCCAGGGACAGCGGGGAACCTACGAGCAGTACTTC. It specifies CASTQGQRGTYEQYF.

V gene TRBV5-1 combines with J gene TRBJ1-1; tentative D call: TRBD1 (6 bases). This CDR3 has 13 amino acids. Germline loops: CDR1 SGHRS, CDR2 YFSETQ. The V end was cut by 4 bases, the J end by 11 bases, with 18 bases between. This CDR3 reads CASSQAGAGWAFF. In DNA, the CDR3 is TGCGCCAGCAGCCAGGCGGGGGCCGGGTGGGCTTTCTTT.

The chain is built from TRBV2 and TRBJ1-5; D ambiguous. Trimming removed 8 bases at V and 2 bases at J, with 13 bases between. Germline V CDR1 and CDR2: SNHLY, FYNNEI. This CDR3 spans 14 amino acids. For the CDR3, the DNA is TGTGCCAGCCAAGTGAGACGTGGCAATCAGCCCCAGCATTTT. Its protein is CASQVRRGNQPQHF. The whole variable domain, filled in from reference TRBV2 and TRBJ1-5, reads EPEVTQTPSHQVTQMGQEVILRCVPISNHLYFYWYRQILGQKVEFLVSFYNNEISEKSEIFDDQFSVERPDGSNFTLKIRSTKLEDSAMYFCASQVRRGNQPQHFGDGTRLSIL.

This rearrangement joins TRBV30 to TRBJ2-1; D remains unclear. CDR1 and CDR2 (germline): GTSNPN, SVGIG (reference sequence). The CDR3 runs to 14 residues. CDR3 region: CGTLRKSSYNEQFF. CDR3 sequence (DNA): TGTGGCACGCTCCGGAAGAGCTCCTACAATGAGCAGTTCTTC.

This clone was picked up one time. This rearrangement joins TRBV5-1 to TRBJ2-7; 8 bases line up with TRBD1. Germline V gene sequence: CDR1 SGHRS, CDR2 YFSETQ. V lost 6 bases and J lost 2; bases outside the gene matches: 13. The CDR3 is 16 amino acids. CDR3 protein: CASNFISGQEPYEQYF. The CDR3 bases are TGCGCCAGCAACTTCATCTCGGGACAGGAACCCTACGAGCAGTACTTC.

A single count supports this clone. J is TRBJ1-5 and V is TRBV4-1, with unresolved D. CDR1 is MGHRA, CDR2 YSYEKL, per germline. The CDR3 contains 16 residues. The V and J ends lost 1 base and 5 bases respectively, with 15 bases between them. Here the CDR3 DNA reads TGCGCCAGCAGCCAAGGGGAAAATGCCGTACATCAGCCCCAGCATTTT. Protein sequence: CASSQGENAVHQPQHF.

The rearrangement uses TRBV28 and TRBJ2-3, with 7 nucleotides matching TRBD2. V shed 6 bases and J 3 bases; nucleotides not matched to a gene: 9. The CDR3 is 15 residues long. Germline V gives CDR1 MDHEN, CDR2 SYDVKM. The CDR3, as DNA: TGTGCCAGCAGCCCCTTCGGGCGGGGGACAGATACGCAGTATTTT. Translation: CASSPFGRGTDTQYF.

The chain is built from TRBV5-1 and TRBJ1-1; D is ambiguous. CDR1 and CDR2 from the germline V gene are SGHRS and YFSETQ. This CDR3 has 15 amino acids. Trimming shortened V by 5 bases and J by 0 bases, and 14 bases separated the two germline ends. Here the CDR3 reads CASRPDGMMNTEAFF. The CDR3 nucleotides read TGCGCCAGCAGACCGGACGGAATGATGAACACTGAAGCTTTCTTT.

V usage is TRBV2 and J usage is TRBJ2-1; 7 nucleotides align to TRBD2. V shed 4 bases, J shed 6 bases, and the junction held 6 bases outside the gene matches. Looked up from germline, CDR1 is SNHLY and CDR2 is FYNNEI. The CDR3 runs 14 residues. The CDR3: CASSVSSGRNEQFF. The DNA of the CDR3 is TGTGCCAGCAGTGTTTCTAGCGGCCGCAATGAGCAGTTCTTC. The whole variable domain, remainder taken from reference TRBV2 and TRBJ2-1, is EPEVTQTPSHQVTQMGQEVILRCVPISNHLYFYWYRQILGQKVEFLVSFYNNEISEKSEIFDDQFSVERPDGSNFTLKIRSTKLEDSAMYFCASSVSSGRNEQFFGPGTRLTVL.

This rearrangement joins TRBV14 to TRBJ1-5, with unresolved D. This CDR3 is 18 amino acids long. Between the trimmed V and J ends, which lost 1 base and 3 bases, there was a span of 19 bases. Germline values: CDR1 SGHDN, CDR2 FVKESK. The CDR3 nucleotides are TGTGCCAGCAGCCAAGTTTATTCACCCGGACGCCTCAATCAGCCCCAGCATTTT. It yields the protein CASSQVYSPGRLNQPQHF.

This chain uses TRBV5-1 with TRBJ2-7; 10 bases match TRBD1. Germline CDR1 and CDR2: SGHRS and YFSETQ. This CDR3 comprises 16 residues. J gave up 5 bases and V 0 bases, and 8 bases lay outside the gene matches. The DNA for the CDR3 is TGCGCCAGCAGCTTGGAAGGGGGACAGGGGTCCCACGAGCAGTACTTC. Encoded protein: CASSLEGGQGSHEQYF. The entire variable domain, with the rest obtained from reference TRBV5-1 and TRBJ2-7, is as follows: KAGVTQTPRYLIKTRGQQVTLSCSPISGHRSVSWYQQTPGQGLQFLFEYFSETQRNKGNFPGRFSGRQFSNSRSEMNVSTLELGDSALYLCASSLEGGQGSHEQYFGPGTRLTVT.

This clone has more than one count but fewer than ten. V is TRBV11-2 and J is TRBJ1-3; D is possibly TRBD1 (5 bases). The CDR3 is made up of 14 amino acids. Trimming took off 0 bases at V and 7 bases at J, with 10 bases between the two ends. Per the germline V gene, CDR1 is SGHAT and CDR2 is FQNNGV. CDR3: CASSLDKGTNTIYF. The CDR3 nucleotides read TGTGCCAGCAGCTTAGATAAAGGGACTAACACCATATATTTT.